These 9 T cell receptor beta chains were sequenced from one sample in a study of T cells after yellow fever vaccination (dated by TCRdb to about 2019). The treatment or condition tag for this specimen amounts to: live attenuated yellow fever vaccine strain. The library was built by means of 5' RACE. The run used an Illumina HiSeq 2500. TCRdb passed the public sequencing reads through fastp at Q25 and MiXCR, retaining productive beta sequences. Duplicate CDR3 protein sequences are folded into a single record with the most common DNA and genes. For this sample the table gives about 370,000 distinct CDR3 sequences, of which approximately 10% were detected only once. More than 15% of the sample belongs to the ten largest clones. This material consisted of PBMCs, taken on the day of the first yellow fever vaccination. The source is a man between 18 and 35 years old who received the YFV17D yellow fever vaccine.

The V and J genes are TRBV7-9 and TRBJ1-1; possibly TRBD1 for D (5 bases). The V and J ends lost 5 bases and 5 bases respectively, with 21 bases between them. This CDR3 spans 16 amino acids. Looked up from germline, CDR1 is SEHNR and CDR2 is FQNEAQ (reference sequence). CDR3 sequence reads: CASSPTYRPRLTEAFF. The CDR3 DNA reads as TGTGCCAGCAGCCCAACGTACAGGCCCAGATTGACTGAAGCTTTCTTT. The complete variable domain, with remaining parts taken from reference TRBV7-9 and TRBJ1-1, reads DTGVSQNPRHKITKRGQNVTFRCDPISEHNRLYWYRQTLGQGPEFLTYFQNEAQLEKSRLLSDRFSAERPKGSFSTLEIQRTEQGDSAMYLCASSPTYRPRLTEAFFGQGTRLTVV.

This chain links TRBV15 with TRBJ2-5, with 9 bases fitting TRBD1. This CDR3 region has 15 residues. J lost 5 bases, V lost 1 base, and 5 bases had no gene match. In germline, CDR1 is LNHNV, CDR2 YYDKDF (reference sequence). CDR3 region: CATSRAKTGGETQYF. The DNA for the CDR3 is TGTGCCACCAGCAGAGCGAAGACAGGGGGGGAGACCCAGTACTTC.

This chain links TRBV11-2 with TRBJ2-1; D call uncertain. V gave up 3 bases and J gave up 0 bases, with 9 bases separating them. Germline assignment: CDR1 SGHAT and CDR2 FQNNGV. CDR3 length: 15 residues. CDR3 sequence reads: CASSFAVSSYNEQFF. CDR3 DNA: TGTGCCAGCAGCTTCGCGGTCAGCTCCTACAATGAGCAGTTCTTC.

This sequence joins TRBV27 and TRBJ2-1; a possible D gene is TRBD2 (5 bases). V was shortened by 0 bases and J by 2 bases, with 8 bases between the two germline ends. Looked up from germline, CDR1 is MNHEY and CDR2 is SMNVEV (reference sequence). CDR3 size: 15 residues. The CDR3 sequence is CASSLSRGPYNEQFF. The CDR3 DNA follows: TGTGCCAGCAGTTTATCGCGAGGGCCCTACAATGAGCAGTTCTTC.

The CDR3 DNA follows: TGTGCCAGCAGTTTTTGGGGGACGAAAGGGGTGGAAGGAAACATTCAGTACTTC. Its translation: CASSFWGTKGVEGNIQYF. The V call is TRBV28, the J call TRBJ2-4; tentatively, D is TRBD1 or TRBD2 (5 bases each). The germline gives CDR1 MDHEN, CDR2 SYDVKM. Trimming stripped 3 bases from V and 6 bases from J, with 24 bases between. This CDR3 comprises 18 residues.

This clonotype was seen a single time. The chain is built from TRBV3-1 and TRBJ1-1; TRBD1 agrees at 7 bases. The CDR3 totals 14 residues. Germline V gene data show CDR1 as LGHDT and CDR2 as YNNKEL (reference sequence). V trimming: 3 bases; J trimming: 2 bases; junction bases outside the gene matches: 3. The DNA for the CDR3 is TGTGCCAGCAGCCATCGACAGGGAAACACTGAAGCTTTCTTT. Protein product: CASSHRQGNTEAFF.

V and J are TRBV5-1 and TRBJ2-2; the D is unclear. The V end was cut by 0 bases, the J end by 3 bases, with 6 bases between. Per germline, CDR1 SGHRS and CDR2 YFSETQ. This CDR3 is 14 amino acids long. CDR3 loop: CASSLGTDTGELFF. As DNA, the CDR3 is TGCGCCAGCAGCTTGGGCACGGACACCGGGGAGCTGTTTTTT.

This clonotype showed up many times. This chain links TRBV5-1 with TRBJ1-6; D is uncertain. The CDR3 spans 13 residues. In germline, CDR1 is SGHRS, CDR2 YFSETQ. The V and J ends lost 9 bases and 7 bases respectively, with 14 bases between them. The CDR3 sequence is CATRTQQNSPLHF. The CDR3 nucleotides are TGCGCCACTCGGACCCAGCAGAATTCACCCCTCCACTTT.

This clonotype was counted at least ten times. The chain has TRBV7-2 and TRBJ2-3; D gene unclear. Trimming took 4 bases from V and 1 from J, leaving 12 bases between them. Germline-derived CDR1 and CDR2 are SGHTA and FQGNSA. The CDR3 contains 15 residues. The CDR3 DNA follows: TGTGCCAGCAGCTATCAGGAAGGGCGCACAGATACGCAGTATTTT. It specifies CASSYQEGRTDTQYF.